A single sample is the source of the 23 T cell receptor beta chains below, sequenced in a study of blood T cell repertoires in COVID-19. This table comes from immunoSEQ multiplex PCR, and its TCRdb copy is limited to in-frame clones, with some not included. The sample lists about 240,000 clones; around 86% were seen once. Sequences were obtained from peripheral blood. The receptors shown here come from a woman between 45 and 60 years old with COVID-19, enrolled during active disease.

This clone was counted a single time. This chain joins TRBV5-1 and TRBJ1-3, with D possibly being TRBD1 (5 bases). V shed 6 bases and J shed 2 bases, with 15 bases lying between them. Germline V CDR1 and CDR2: SGHRS, YFSETQ. This CDR3 has 15 residues. The CDR3 DNA follows: TGCGCCAGCAAAACCGGGACTGTCCCTGGAAACACCATATATTTT. This gives the protein CASKTGTVPGNTIYF.

The rearrangement uses TRBV10-2 and TRBJ2-5, with 10 bases identical to TRBD2. In germline, CDR1 is WSHSY, CDR2 SAAADI. CDR3 length: 17 residues. V shed 0 bases, J shed 9 bases, and the junction held 13 bases outside the gene matches. DNA of the CDR3: TGCGCCAGCAGTGAGTCGACATTTAGCGGGGGGCCGGAGGCCCAGTACTTC. Translating it yields CASSESTFSGGPEAQYF.

The chain combines TRBV10-2 with TRBJ2-5; TRBD1 aligns across 7 bases. CDR1 is WSHSY and CDR2 is SAAADI in the germline V gene. The CDR3 contains 14 residues. Germline trimming cut 6 bases from V and 5 bases from J; bases unmatched to any gene: 9. DNA for the CDR3: TGCGCCAGCAGCCCCAGGGGGTCCGGGGAGACCCAGTACTTC. It encodes CASSPRGSGETQYF.

V is TRBV11-3 and J is TRBJ2-7; TRBD2 aligns across 8 bases. Germline CDR1 SGHNT, CDR2 YENEEA. J was trimmed by 2 bases and V by 1 base; bases with no gene match: 1. The CDR3 runs 14 residues. CDR3 nucleotide sequence: TGTGCCAGCAGCTTAGGGCGGGGGGCCTACGAGCAGTACTTC. This sequence encodes CASSLGRGAYEQYF.

The rearrangement uses TRBV6-6 and TRBJ1-2; unclear D gene. The CDR3 is made up of 15 amino acids. Trimming removed 6 bases from V and 0 bases from J, with 14 bases in between. The V gene's germline CDR1 is MNHNY and CDR2 SVGAGI (reference sequence). The CDR3 protein is CASSSLDGANYGYTF. CDR3 DNA sequence: TGTGCCAGCAGCTCTCTTGACGGGGCTAACTATGGCTACACCTTC.

The V gene is TRBV27, the J gene TRBJ1-1, with 7 bases aligning to TRBD1. Trimming took 2 bases from V and 3 from J; bases not matched to a gene: 9. Germline lookup yields CDR1 MNHEY and CDR2 SMNVEV (reference sequence). The CDR3 sequence is 16 residues long. The DNA of the CDR3 is TGTGCCAGCAGTTTAAAAAGGACAGGAAAAGACACTGAAGCTTTCTTT. Protein sequence: CASSLKRTGKDTEAFF.

The chain carries TRBV10-2 and TRBJ2-5, with 8 bases that match TRBD1. Germline lookup yields CDR1 WSHSY and CDR2 SAAADI. The CDR3 contains 13 residues. J lost 5 bases, V lost 7 bases, and 6 bases had no gene match. This CDR3 reads CASMAGGRETQYF. In DNA form, the CDR3 reads TGCGCCAGCATGGCAGGGGGCAGGGAGACCCAGTACTTC.

The chain couples TRBV18 to TRBJ2-1; 7 positions agree with TRBD1. Germline CDR1 KGHSH, CDR2 LQKENI. The ends lost 2 bases at V and 4 bases at J; junction bases unmatched: 2. The CDR3 is 14 amino acids. CDR3 coding DNA: TGTGCCAGCTCACCAGAGACAGGGTACAATGAGCAGTTCTTC. This translates into CASSPETGYNEQFF.

This clone was seen once. This rearrangement joins TRBV19 to TRBJ2-3, with D unresolved. The CDR3 length is 14 residues. In germline, CDR1 is LNHDA, CDR2 SQIVND (reference sequence). The V gene lost 8 bases and the J gene lost 2 bases, with 14 bases spanning the gap. This CDR3 is CASGLGLVTDTQYF. The CDR3 nucleotides are TGTGCCAGTGGTTTGGGCTTGGTCACAGATACGCAGTATTTT.

This clone was seen a few times. The gene calls are TRBV6-5 and TRBJ1-1; TRBD1 agrees at 7 bases. Germline lookup yields CDR1 MNHEY and CDR2 SVGAGI. The CDR3 contains 14 residues. The trim removed 4 bases at V and 4 bases at J, leaving 6 bases unmatched. CDR3 sequence: CASSFRQGTTEAFF. DNA of the CDR3: TGTGCCAGCAGTTTCCGACAGGGAACCACTGAAGCTTTCTTT.

This chain connects TRBV2 to TRBJ1-5, with 7 bases lining up with TRBD1. This CDR3 region has 14 residues. Germline CDR1 SNHLY, CDR2 FYNNEI. The J segment lost 8 bases and the V segment lost 6 bases, leaving 10 bases of the junction unmatched. This chain's CDR3 is CASSRDRAGKPQHF. Here the CDR3 DNA reads TGTGCCAGCAGCCGCGACAGGGCAGGGAAGCCCCAGCATTTT.

This clone came up once. The rearrangement uses TRBV19 and TRBJ1-1; D is perhaps TRBD1 (5 bases). V was clipped by 3 bases and J by 1 base, with 9 bases between them. Germline CDR1 is LNHDA and CDR2 is SQIVND (reference sequence). The CDR3 contains 14 residues. CDR3 coding DNA: TGTGCCAGTAGTATGGGAGGGACGAACACTGAAGCTTTCTTT. Its protein is CASSMGGTNTEAFF.

The V gene is TRBV2, the J gene TRBJ2-7; D ambiguous. V lost 5 bases and J 3 bases, leaving 11 bases between the germline ends. Germline V CDR1 and CDR2: SNHLY, FYNNEI. CDR3 length equals 13 residues. The CDR3 protein is CASSIDIYYEQYF. CDR3 nucleotide sequence: TGTGCCAGCAGTATAGATATATACTACGAGCAGTACTTC.

The chain employs TRBV30 and TRBJ1-2; TRBD1 agrees at 9 bases. The germline CDR1 and CDR2 sequences are GTSNPN and SVGIG (reference sequence). The length of the CDR3 is 13 residues. V dropped 4 bases and J dropped 8; count of bases not matched to a gene: 8. In nucleotides, the CDR3 is TGTGCCTGGAATGAACAGGGGGCGAGAGGCTACACCTTC. Its protein is CAWNEQGARGYTF.

This clone was observed a few times. In nucleotides, the CDR3 is TGTGCCAGCAGCCCGAATGGGCCAGACTATGGCTACACCTTC. Its translation: CASSPNGPDYGYTF. The genes are TRBV5-5 and TRBJ1-2; D is unresolved. This CDR3 comprises 14 residues. V was pared by 4 bases and J by 3 bases, with 13 bases between. Germline assignment: CDR1 SGHKS and CDR2 YYEKEE (reference sequence). Together with reference TRBV5-5 and TRBJ1-2, the CDR3 gives the full variable domain: DAGVTQSPTHLIKTRGQQVTLRCSPISGHKSVSWYQQVLGQGPQFIFQYYEKEERGRGNFPDRFSARQFPNYSSELNVNALLLGDSALYLCASSPNGPDYGYTFGSGTRLTVV.

The J gene is TRBJ2-3, the V gene TRBV9, with 7 bases lining up with TRBD2. This CDR3 comprises 14 residues. Germline CDR1 reads SGDLS; CDR2 reads YYNGEE. J lost 4 bases, V lost 3 bases, and 5 bases had no gene match. CDR3 bases: TGTGCCAGCAGCGCCTGGGGGGGACCAGATACGCAGTATTTT. This translates into CASSAWGGPDTQYF.

The rearrangement links TRBV24-1 to TRBJ2-3, with 11 bases fitting TRBD2. V lost 1 base, J lost 6 bases, and 11 bases stayed unmatched. The CDR3 spans 18 residues. Germline values: CDR1 KGHDR, CDR2 SFDVKD. CDR3 sequence (DNA): TGTGCCACCAGTGATTTCTCCGTAACTAGCGGGGGATGGGATACGCAGTATTTT. Translated: CATSDFSVTSGGWDTQYF.

V gene TRBV11-1 combines with J gene TRBJ2-7; D gene uncertain. The CDR3 contains 11 residues. Trimming took off 7 bases at V and 5 bases at J, with 9 bases between the two ends. Germline V gene sequence: CDR1 SGHAT, CDR2 FQDESV (reference sequence). As DNA, the CDR3 is TGTGCCAGCACCTCTTCCCACGAGCAGTACTTC. It codes for CASTSSHEQYF.

The genes are TRBV7-9 and TRBJ1-2; D is ambiguous. The CDR3 is 16 residues long. Germline lookup yields CDR1 SEHNR and CDR2 FQNEAQ (reference sequence). V was cut by 1 base and J by 7 bases, with 19 bases left in between. The CDR3: CASSLGEGLGIGGYTF. The CDR3 DNA sequence: TGTGCCAGCAGCTTAGGAGAAGGTCTCGGGATAGGTGGCTACACCTTC.

This clone occurred a few times. V and J are TRBV19 and TRBJ1-5; a weak D match, TRBD1 (6 bases). The ends were cut back, 3 bases at V and 4 bases at J, with 10 bases in the middle. Germline CDR1 reads LNHDA; CDR2 reads SQIVND (reference sequence). The CDR3 runs 14 residues. The CDR3 DNA sequence: TGTGCCAGTAGTATTACAGGGAATAATCAGCCCCAGCATTTT. Residues: CASSITGNNQPQHF.

The V gene is TRBV29-1, the J gene TRBJ1-2, with a possible D match to TRBD1 (5 bases). Germline V gene lookup returns CDR1 SQVTM and CDR2 ANQGSEA. V lost 5 bases to trimming and J lost 7 bases, with 11 bases between them. This CDR3 comprises 11 residues. The CDR3 DNA reads as TGCAGCGTTTTTGGGGGAGGTGGCTACACCTTC. It translates to CSVFGGGGYTF.

V usage is TRBV28 and J usage is TRBJ2-3; D call uncertain. The CDR3 is 16 amino acids. The V gene lost 2 bases and the J gene lost 0 bases, with 12 bases spanning the gap. Germline CDR1 is MDHEN and CDR2 is SYDVKM. CDR3 nucleotides: TGTGCCAGCAGTTTAAAGTCGGTACGGAGCACAGATACGCAGTATTTT. Amino acid sequence: CASSLKSVRSTDTQYF.

This sequence joins TRBV4-1 and TRBJ2-3, with D possibly being TRBD1 (5 bases). V was trimmed by 6 bases and J by 6 bases, leaving 13 bases between them. Germline V CDR1 and CDR2: MGHRA, YSYEKL. This CDR3 has 13 amino acids. The CDR3 sequence: CASREGATDTQYF. In DNA form, the CDR3 reads TGCGCCAGCAGGGAAGGGGCGACGGATACGCAGTATTTT.